This passage covers 31 T cell receptor beta chains from one sample sequenced in a study of blood T cell repertoires in COVID-19. Generated by immunoSEQ multiplex PCR, the TCRdb table keeps only in-frame clones and is missing some. The sample contains about 330,000 clones, 89% of which appear only once. The sample taken for sequencing was peripheral blood. These receptors all come from a man in his late teens or twenties who had recovered from COVID-19.

The rearrangement links TRBV27 to TRBJ1-2; perhaps TRBD1 as D (6 bases). The CDR3 loop spans 14 amino acids. Germline assignment: CDR1 MNHEY and CDR2 SMNVEV (reference sequence). Trimming left V 0 bases short and J 2 bases short, with 7 bases between. The CDR3 nucleotides are TGTGCCAGCAGTTTATCAGGGGGAAACTATGGCTACACCTTC. Translated: CASSLSGGNYGYTF.

Comments on this clone: Within the sample, other DNA sequences also encode this same CDR3. The chain recombines TRBV19 with TRBJ2-7, with 11 bases fitting TRBD1. With 6 bases clipped from V and 3 bases from J, the junction kept 7 bases outside the gene matches. Germline V gives CDR1 LNHDA, CDR2 SQIVND (reference sequence). The CDR3 covers 15 residues. The CDR3 here is CASSRSGTGGYEQYF. DNA for the CDR3: TGTGCCAGTAGCCGATCCGGGACAGGGGGCTACGAGCAGTACTTC.

The V and J genes are TRBV2 and TRBJ1-1, with unresolved D. V gave up 10 bases and J gave up 0 bases, with 21 bases separating them. Looked up from germline, CDR1 is SNHLY and CDR2 is FYNNEI. The CDR3 length is 16 residues. The CDR3, as DNA: TGTGCCACTTTCTCGGGGTTGGGGATTTTGAACACTGAAGCTTTCTTT. It translates to CATFSGLGILNTEAFF. Full variable domain (rest looked up from reference TRBV2 and TRBJ1-1): EPEVTQTPSHQVTQMGQEVILRCVPISNHLYFYWYRQILGQKVEFLVSFYNNEISEKSEIFDDQFSVERPDGSNFTLKIRSTKLEDSAMYFCATFSGLGILNTEAFFGQGTRLTVV.

The CDR3 DNA reads TGTGCCAGCAGCCAAGCGACAGGGGGTGGCTACGAGCAGTACTTC. Protein: CASSQATGGGYEQYF. The chain is built from TRBV3-1 (or the pseudogene TRBV3-2) and TRBJ2-7; the match to TRBD1 covers 9 bases. Germline assignment: CDR1 LGHDT and CDR2 YNNKEL (reference sequence). Unmatched junction bases numbered 4, after V lost 1 base and J lost 3 bases. The CDR3 has 15 amino acids.

This clone came up a few times. The chain carries TRBV5-8 and TRBJ1-4; D possibly corresponds to TRBD1 (6 bases). Trimming stripped 4 bases from V and 4 bases from J, with 14 bases between. CDR1 SGHTS and CDR2 YDEGEE come from the germline V gene. The CDR3 is 15 amino acids. The CDR3 sequence: CASSPGQTINEKLFF. For the CDR3, the DNA is TGTGCCAGCAGCCCAGGACAGACAATTAATGAAAAACTGTTTTTT.

This rearrangement joins TRBV7-9 to TRBJ1-4; 9 nucleotides agree with TRBD1. V gave up 5 bases and J gave up 6 bases; unmatched junction bases: 7. Germline V lookup: CDR1 SEHNR, CDR2 FQNEAQ (reference sequence). The CDR3 has 15 residues. In DNA form, the CDR3 reads TGTGCCAGCAGCCCCCGGGACAGGGCGGATGAAAAACTGTTTTTT. Its protein product is CASSPRDRADEKLFF.

This chain uses TRBV4-1 with TRBJ1-2, with a possible D match to TRBD1 (5 bases). V lost 6 bases and J lost 7, with 9 bases in between. CDR1 MGHRA and CDR2 YSYEKL come from the germline V gene. There are 11 residues in the CDR3. CDR3 DNA sequence: TGCGCCAGCAGGGGGGGGGTTGGCTACACCTTC. Amino acid sequence: CASRGGVGYTF.

This clone has just one count. The chain is built from TRBV4-3 and TRBJ1-2; 10 bases fit TRBD1. The CDR3 is made up of 15 amino acids. V was clipped by 0 bases and J by 7 bases; unmatched bases: 5. Per germline, CDR1 LGHNA and CDR2 YSLEER. The CDR3 protein is CASSQDRGTGVGYTF. DNA of the CDR3: TGCGCCAGCAGCCAAGATCGCGGGACAGGGGTTGGCTACACCTTC.

The rearrangement uses TRBV6-5 and TRBJ1-2; D might be TRBD1 (6 bases). Trimming shortened V by 2 bases and J by 8 bases, and 18 bases separated the two germline ends. Germline values: CDR1 MNHEY, CDR2 SVGAGI. The CDR3 totals 15 residues. CDR3 sequence (DNA): TGTGCCAGCAGTTACCCCCGAGGGGGGGGGACCGGCTACACCTTC. Encoded protein: CASSYPRGGGTGYTF.

As for this clone: Other DNA sequences in the sample encode the same CDR3. The V gene is TRBV19, the J gene TRBJ2-1; D may be TRBD2 (7 bases). This CDR3 is built from 15 residues. V lost 1 base, J lost 4 bases, and 11 bases lay in between. The germline gives CDR1 LNHDA, CDR2 SQIVND (reference sequence). In DNA, the CDR3 is TGTGCCAGTAGTATAGTCGCGGGGGCTTACAATGAGCAGTTCTTC. Translation gives CASSIVAGAYNEQFF. Full variable domain (rest looked up from reference TRBV19 and TRBJ2-1): DGGITQSPKYLFRKEGQNVTLSCEQNLNHDAMYWYRQDPGQGLRLIYYSQIVNDFQKGDIAEGYSVSREKKESFPLTVTSAQKNPTAFYLCASSIVAGAYNEQFFGPGTRLTVL.

V usage is TRBV27 and J usage is TRBJ2-4; tentative D call: TRBD2 (5 bases). The CDR3 totals 14 residues. Trimming removed 3 bases from V and 5 bases from J, with 11 bases in between. CDR1 is MNHEY and CDR2 is SMNVEV in the germline V gene (reference sequence). CDR3 region: CASSLKGAENIQYF. CDR3 bases: TGTGCCAGCAGTTTGAAAGGAGCGGAAAACATTCAGTACTTC.

This chain connects TRBV29-1 to TRBJ2-1; 12 bases are shared with TRBD2. From germline, CDR1 is SQVTM and CDR2 ANQGSEA. The CDR3 is 16 amino acids. With V trimmed by 4 bases and J by 8 bases, 12 bases remained unmatched. The CDR3 DNA follows: TGCAGCGTTGGGGCCCGGACTAGCGGGATTATCTATGAGCAGTTCTTC. This translates into CSVGARTSGIIYEQFF.

CDR3 DNA: TGTGCCAGCAGCTTGGACCCCGGGGACGAGCAGTACTTC. Protein: CASSLDPGDEQYF. V and J are TRBV7-9 and TRBJ2-7; D may be TRBD2 (5 bases). Germline lookup yields CDR1 SEHNR and CDR2 FQNEAQ (reference sequence). The CDR3 spans 13 residues. V dropped 3 bases and J dropped 5 bases, with 11 bases sitting between them.

The chain combines TRBV15 with TRBJ2-7, with D unclear. CDR1 and CDR2 (germline): LNHNV, YYDKDF (reference sequence). V shed 0 bases and J shed 5 bases, with 11 bases lying between them. This CDR3 is 14 amino acids long. CDR3 sequence: CATSRDRSRNEQYF. The CDR3 bases are TGTGCCACCAGCAGAGATAGGAGCCGGAACGAGCAGTACTTC.

CDR3 nucleotide sequence: TGTGCCAGCAGCCCTCACGGTACAGGGAATATCGATGAGCAGTTCTTC. It specifies CASSPHGTGNIDEQFF. The chain employs TRBV9 and TRBJ2-1; D perhaps matches TRBD1 (6 bases). The V end was cut by 4 bases, the J end by 8 bases, with 22 bases between. Germline V lookup: CDR1 SGDLS, CDR2 YYNGEE. The CDR3 sequence is 16 residues long.

This clone was picked up one time. V gene TRBV19 combines with J gene TRBJ2-5; tentatively, D is TRBD1 (5 bases). Germline V lookup: CDR1 LNHDA, CDR2 SQIVND (reference sequence). V dropped 5 bases and J dropped 5 bases, with 15 bases sitting between them. CDR3 length equals 14 residues. The DNA for the CDR3 is TGTGCCAGTAGTCCCACAAAAAAGGGGGAGACCCAGTACTTC. It encodes CASSPTKKGETQYF.

The V call is TRBV4-1, the J call TRBJ2-7; D gene ambiguous. This CDR3 is built from 15 residues. CDR1 is MGHRA and CDR2 is YSYEKL in the germline V gene. V was cut by 0 bases and J by 2 bases, with 11 bases left in between. In DNA form, the CDR3 reads TGCGCCAGCAGCCAAGATCAGGTCCCCACCTACGAGCAGTACTTC. Residues: CASSQDQVPTYEQYF.

V is TRBV9 and J is TRBJ2-1, with D hard to call. Germline CDR1 and CDR2: SGDLS and YYNGEE. V was cut by 4 bases and J by 2 bases, with 4 bases left in between. The CDR3 is 12 amino acids. CDR3 in DNA: TGTGCCAGCAGCCCCGCCTACAATGAGCAGTTCTTC. Protein product: CASSPAYNEQFF.

The count of this clone is one. The rearrangement uses TRBV13 and TRBJ1-2; possible D gene TRBD1, 6 bases. CDR1 PRHDT and CDR2 FYEKMQ come from the germline V gene (reference sequence). Trimming pared 1 base from V and 1 base from J, leaving 10 bases between. The CDR3 is made up of 15 amino acids. DNA for the CDR3: TGTGCCAGCAGCTTAGACAGGGCTATTAACTATGGCTACACCTTC. Translating gives CASSLDRAINYGYTF.

The count of this clone is one. V is TRBV6-1 and J is TRBJ2-1, with 11 bases matching TRBD2. Germline V gene data show CDR1 as MNHNS and CDR2 as SASEGT. Trimming took 3 bases from V and 0 from J; bases not matched to a gene: 1. This CDR3 is built from 16 residues. The CDR3 DNA reads as TGTGCCAGCAGTGATAGCGGGGGGGTCTCCTACAATGAGCAGTTCTTC. Its protein is CASSDSGGVSYNEQFF.

The chain recombines TRBV7-9 with TRBJ1-1; 10 bases match TRBD1. The CDR3 is 12 amino acids. Per germline, CDR1 SEHNR and CDR2 FQNEAQ (reference sequence). Trimming removed 4 bases from V and 11 bases from J; junction bases left unmatched: 4. In DNA, the CDR3 is TGTGCCAGCAGCTCGACAGGGGGCGAGGCTTTCTTT. Protein sequence: CASSSTGGEAFF.

This chain uses TRBV29-1 with TRBJ1-1, with D possibly matching TRBD1 (5 bases). The CDR3 is made up of 11 amino acids. Germline values: CDR1 SQVTM, CDR2 ANQGSEA. The CDR3 spells CTTGGNTEAFF. CDR3 DNA: TGCACCACCGGGGGAAACACTGAAGCTTTCTTT. The whole variable domain, filled in from reference TRBV29-1 and TRBJ1-1, reads SAVISQKPSRDICQRGTSLTIQCQVDSQVTMMFWYRQQPGQSLTLIATANQGSEATYESGFVIDKFPISRPNLTFSTLTVSNMSPEDSSIYLCTTGGNTEAFFGQGTRLTVV.

The chain is built from TRBV5-1 and TRBJ2-1, with TRBD1 matching 9 bases. CDR1 and CDR2 from the germline V gene are SGHRS and YFSETQ. The CDR3 runs to 16 residues. With 4 bases clipped from V and 8 bases from J, the junction kept 13 bases outside the gene matches. For the CDR3, the DNA is TGCGCCAGCAGCCTGGGACAGGGAGGTTTCTCGTATGAGCAGTTCTTC. Amino acid sequence: CASSLGQGGFSYEQFF.

Regarding this clone: Other DNA sequences in this sample translate to the same CDR3. The chain joins TRBV9 to TRBJ2-1; a weak D match, TRBD2 (6 bases). Trimming stripped 0 bases from V and 1 base from J, with 8 bases between. CDR1 and CDR2 (germline): SGDLS, YYNGEE. This CDR3 region has 15 residues. The CDR3 DNA sequence: TGTGCCAGCAGCGTAGATGGGGGGTCCTACAATGAGCAGTTCTTC. It codes for CASSVDGGSYNEQFF.

This sequence joins TRBV19 and TRBJ1-1, with 8 bases aligning to TRBD1. Trimming took 7 bases from V and 1 from J; bases not matched to a gene: 11. Germline CDR1 is LNHDA and CDR2 is SQIVND (reference sequence). The length of the CDR3 is 16 residues. CDR3 in amino acids: CASNTGQGLSNTEAFF. DNA for the CDR3: TGTGCCAGTAACACCGGACAGGGCTTGTCGAACACTGAAGCTTTCTTT.

The chain is built from TRBV12-3 or TRBV12-4 and TRBJ2-4; TRBD1 might be the D (5 bases). V was trimmed by 6 bases and J by 5 bases, leaving 11 bases between them. The CDR3 loop spans 13 amino acids. The CDR3 DNA is TGTGCCAGCAGCGAGTGGGGCGAAAACATTCAGTACTTC. This translates into CASSEWGENIQYF.

This clone was picked up a small number of times. The rearrangement uses TRBV12-3 or TRBV12-4 and TRBJ2-1, with no clear D. V lost 6 bases and J 6 bases, leaving 9 bases between the germline ends. This CDR3 is 12 amino acids long. Here the CDR3 reads CASSSRPNEQFF. The CDR3 DNA reads TGTGCCAGCAGCTCCCGTCCCAATGAGCAGTTCTTC.

The J gene is TRBJ1-1, the V gene TRBV10-1, with TRBD1 matching over 10 bases. The V segment lost 4 bases and the J segment 0 bases; nucleotides outside the gene matches: 5. The CDR3 spans 16 residues. Germline CDR1 is WNHNN and CDR2 is SYGVQD (reference sequence). CDR3 DNA sequence: TGCGCCAGCAGTGCGGGGACAGGGGCATTGAACACTGAAGCTTTCTTT. This sequence encodes CASSAGTGALNTEAFF.

The rearrangement links TRBV9 to TRBJ2-3, with TRBD2 matching 11 bases. Looked up from germline, CDR1 is SGDLS and CDR2 is YYNGEE. Trimming at V came to 0 bases and at J to 4 bases, leaving 7 bases not matched to a gene. The CDR3 sequence is 17 residues long. The CDR3 region is CASSVGSTSGAADTQYF. The CDR3 region has the DNA TGTGCCAGCAGCGTAGGATCGACTAGCGGGGCAGCAGATACGCAGTATTTT.

J is TRBJ1-6 and V is TRBV5-1, with TRBD1 matching 9 bases. This CDR3 has 15 residues. Germline V gene data show CDR1 as SGHRS and CDR2 as YFSETQ. The trim removed 0 bases at V and 5 bases at J, leaving 0 bases unmatched. The CDR3 DNA sequence: TGCGCCAGCAGCTTGGGACAGGGGGATAATTCACCCCTCCACTTT. Translated, it gives CASSLGQGDNSPLHF.

A single count supports this clone. The chain uses TRBV27 and TRBJ2-7, with a weak D call TRBD2 (6 bases). Germline CDR1 is MNHEY and CDR2 is SMNVEV (reference sequence). V lost 5 bases and J 3 bases, leaving 20 bases between the germline ends. The CDR3 extends over 16 amino acids. The CDR3: CASSKGAGTGDYEQYF. CDR3 in DNA: TGTGCCAGCAGTAAAGGGGCCGGGACGGGAGACTACGAGCAGTACTTC.